A single sample gave rise to the 4 T cell receptor beta chains below, sequenced in a study of human T cells and chemical hapten exposure. The time point denotes: pre-sensitization, week 0. Treatment in this sample: therapeutic diphenylcyclopropenone sensitization with weekly scalp DPC. MiXCR, run by TCRdb on the RACE reads, gives a single entry per CDR3 protein. The sample comprises roughly 81,000 distinct CDR3 sequences, 8.5% of which are singletons, and 2% to 3% rests with the top ten. This specimen was whole blood, taken in connection with sensitization to the hapten diphenylcyclopropenone (DPC). Source of these receptors: a man aged 35 to 55 with alopecia areata. Some clones in this sample may be carry-over from other donors' samples.

This sequence joins TRBV6-2 or TRBV6-3 and TRBJ2-1; 10 nucleotides match TRBD2. In germline, CDR1 is MNHEY, CDR2 SVGEGT. J lost 7 bases, V lost 2 bases, and 8 bases had no gene match. The CDR3 covers 16 residues. Here the CDR3 DNA reads TGTGCCAGCAGTTACCCGACTAGCGGGTATAGGAATGAGCAGTTCTTC. It is translated as CASSYPTSGYRNEQFF.

This clonotype was recorded a few times. The chain combines TRBV10-3 with TRBJ2-1, with D perhaps TRBD2 (5 bases). Per the germline V gene, CDR1 is ENHRY and CDR2 is SYGVKD. The CDR3 has 19 residues. V was clipped by 0 bases and J by 0 bases, with 18 bases between them. In DNA, the CDR3 is TGTGCCATCAGTGAGTCGATGGGCGGAGGAATAAGCTCCTACAATGAGCAGTTCTTC. It specifies CAISESMGGGISSYNEQFF.

This clonotype has more than one count but fewer than ten. V gene TRBV5-4 combines with J gene TRBJ1-5; 7 nucleotides agree with TRBD1. The trim removed 3 bases at V and 5 bases at J, leaving 5 bases unmatched. This CDR3 contains 14 residues. CDR1 is SGHNT and CDR2 is YYREEE in the germline V gene (reference sequence). The DNA for the CDR3 is TGTGCCAGCAGCTCCGACAGGGCCCATCAGCCCCAGCATTTT. It is translated as CASSSDRAHQPQHF.

This clonotype was seen at least ten times. The chain couples TRBV9 to TRBJ2-2; 7 bases match TRBD2. From germline, CDR1 is SGDLS and CDR2 YYNGEE. After removal of 0 bases from V and 1 base from J, the junction contained 0 bases not matched to a gene. The CDR3 is 15 amino acids. The CDR3 sequence: CASSVAGGNTGELFF. In DNA form, the CDR3 reads TGTGCCAGCAGCGTAGCGGGGGGGAACACCGGGGAGCTGTTTTTT.